Sequencing of this T cell receptor (beta chain) was carried out in a study of control samples from healthy donors and cancer patients (dated by TCRdb to about 2020). Concerning this clone: Its antigen target is currently unknown. There are no base qualities to consult, and no much larger clone falls within one base.

The library was built by means of the immunoSEQ multiplex PCR assay. Sourced from immuneACCESS, this table was stored by TCRdb with only in-frame sequences that have V and J called. A share of the clones is absent; for the studies checked, an unresolved V gene accounts for under half, and the remainder has no known explanation. This sample gives approximately 180,000 clones in total; about nine tenths of them show up just once. The leading ten clones occupy just over 2% of the sample. The junction carries 12 bases between V and J, which are trimmed by 6 bases and 4 bases respectively. The CDR3 runs 13 residues from the cysteine to the phenylalanine. Only the CDR3 part of the read is kept: 39 bases, read in frame from the first base.

The chain is encoded by TRBV12-3 or TRBV12-4 joined to TRBJ1-2; the D segment cannot be called with confidence. This receptor was taken from a woman aged 40 to 50 in good health. The sample comprised blood. The CDR3 region has the sequence CASSMEWGYGYTF. The sequence in DNA is TGTGCCAGCAGCATGGAATGGGGCTATGGCTACACCTTC.